This passage covers 25 T cell receptor beta chains from one sample sequenced in a study of cytomegalovirus exposure and HLA in healthy donors. Libraries were prepared by immunoSEQ multiplex PCR; TCRdb keeps only in-frame clonotypes and omits some of them. The sample lists 260,000 or so clones, around 90% seen once, with 3% to 3.5% in the top ten. The specimen sequenced was PBMCs. Receptor source: a woman aged 25-40 years in good health and CMV-seronegative.

This clone appeared a single time. The chain couples TRBV7-9 to TRBJ1-5; no firm D call. The CDR3 contains 18 residues. The germline gives CDR1 SEHNR, CDR2 FQNEAQ (reference sequence). V lost 2 bases and J 5 bases, leaving 22 bases between the germline ends. The CDR3 DNA reads TGTGCCAGCAGCTTAAGTATTCCCGGTGGGTTCGAATATCAGCCCCAGCATTTT. Its protein product is CASSLSIPGGFEYQPQHF.

The gene calls are TRBV6-5 and TRBJ1-2; 12 bases match TRBD1. The J segment lost 6 bases and the V segment lost 5 bases, leaving 7 bases of the junction unmatched. Looked up from germline, CDR1 is MNHEY and CDR2 is SVGAGI. The CDR3 totals 15 residues. The CDR3 DNA is TGTGCCAGCAGTGCCCGGGACAGGGGGCTAGATGGCTACACCTTC. Residues: CASSARDRGLDGYTF.

This chain links TRBV11-2 with TRBJ2-5; 9 bases are shared with TRBD1. Germline V gene data show CDR1 as SGHAT and CDR2 as FQNNGV. The CDR3 has 17 residues. Unmatched junction bases numbered 7, after V lost 0 bases and J lost 2 bases. The CDR3 region is CASSLDPGQGYQETQYF. The CDR3 DNA is TGTGCCAGCAGCTTAGATCCGGGACAGGGATATCAAGAGACCCAGTACTTC.

In nucleotides, the CDR3 is TGCGCCAGCAGCCAACCAAGACAGGGGAAAACTTTCTTT. This encodes CASSQPRQGKTFF. This sequence joins TRBV4-1 and TRBJ1-1, with 8 bases aligning to TRBD1. Germline V gene lookup returns CDR1 MGHRA and CDR2 YSYEKL. J gave up 12 bases and V 2 bases, and 8 bases lay outside the gene matches. This CDR3 contains 13 residues.

The chain employs TRBV29-1 and TRBJ2-1; 11 bases are shared with TRBD2. This CDR3 has 14 amino acids. The germline V gene encodes CDR1 SQVTM and CDR2 ANQGSEA. The V and J ends lost 6 bases and 1 base, in that order; junction bases with no gene match: 2. The CDR3: CSVVAGGSYNEQFF. The CDR3 bases are TGCAGCGTCGTAGCGGGAGGGTCCTACAATGAGCAGTTCTTC.

The table lists this clone with a count of one. V gene TRBV27 combines with J gene TRBJ2-3; D gene unclear. V lost 1 base to trimming and J lost 1 base, with 9 bases between them. In germline, CDR1 is MNHEY, CDR2 SMNVEV (reference sequence). The CDR3 contains 15 residues. The CDR3 region has the DNA TGTGCCAGCAGTTTATACGTCTCCGGCACAGATACGCAGTATTTT. Translated: CASSLYVSGTDTQYF.

The chain has TRBV4-1 and TRBJ2-6; D unclear. The CDR3 is 14 amino acids. V was shortened by 4 bases and J by 0 bases, with 4 bases between the two germline ends. Germline V gives CDR1 MGHRA, CDR2 YSYEKL. The CDR3 protein is CASSRPSGANVLTF. CDR3 sequence (DNA): TGCGCCAGCAGCCGCCCCTCTGGGGCCAACGTCCTGACTTTC.

CDR3: CSVVHSYNEQFF. Written as DNA, the CDR3 is TGCAGCGTTGTTCATTCCTACAATGAGCAGTTCTTC. The chain uses TRBV29-1 and TRBJ2-1; D gene uncertain. The V end was cut by 4 bases, the J end by 1 base, with 5 bases between. Germline V gives CDR1 SQVTM, CDR2 ANQGSEA. The CDR3 extends over 12 amino acids.

This clone was observed many times. V and J are TRBV27 and TRBJ2-7; TRBD1 aligns across 8 bases. V trimming: 6 bases; J trimming: 3 bases; junction bases outside the gene matches: 10. This CDR3 has 15 residues. Germline V gene lookup returns CDR1 MNHEY and CDR2 SMNVEV (reference sequence). CDR3 sequence reads: CASRTDRGRVYEQYF. DNA for the CDR3: TGTGCCAGCAGGACAGACAGGGGACGGGTCTACGAGCAGTACTTC.

The rearrangement uses TRBV27 and TRBJ1-1; D not certain. The CDR3 has 15 residues. Deletions cut 0 bases from V and 0 bases from J, with 8 bases between. Germline V CDR1 and CDR2: MNHEY, SMNVEV (reference sequence). As DNA, the CDR3 is TGTGCCAGCAGTTTATCTTCACTAATGAACACTGAAGCTTTCTTT. It encodes CASSLSSLMNTEAFF.

About this clone: Additional DNA sequences in this sample encode the identical CDR3. This chain joins TRBV11-3 and TRBJ2-1; 8 bases match TRBD2. J gave up 4 bases and V 1 base, and 0 bases lay outside the gene matches. CDR1 is SGHNT and CDR2 is YENEEA in the germline V gene. The CDR3 is made up of 14 amino acids. The CDR3 sequence: CASSLAGGYNEQFF. CDR3 DNA sequence: TGTGCCAGCAGCTTAGCGGGAGGGTACAATGAGCAGTTCTTC.

The chain carries TRBV12-5 and TRBJ2-1; 9 nucleotides agree with TRBD2. Germline V CDR1 and CDR2: LGHNT, FRNRAP. The junction had 16 bases not matched to a gene; V was cut back by 0 bases and J by 10 bases. The CDR3 has 18 amino acids. The CDR3 sequence: CASGLVRDGTSYPQEQFF. The CDR3 nucleotides are TGTGCTAGTGGTTTGGTACGGGACGGGACTAGCTACCCGCAGGAGCAGTTCTTC.

The sample holds a few counts of this clone. The rearrangement uses TRBV4-3 and TRBJ2-1; 8 nucleotides match TRBD2. The V gene end was trimmed by 11 bases and the J gene end by 5 bases; junction bases not matched to a gene: 8. The length of the CDR3 is 13 residues. In germline, CDR1 is LGHNA, CDR2 YSLEER. The CDR3 DNA is TGCGCCTCCGGGGGACTAGTCGACAATGAGCAGTTCTTC. The encoded protein is CASGGLVDNEQFF.

The chain joins TRBV15 to TRBJ2-7; D unresolved. CDR3 length equals 14 residues. Trimming took off 1 base at V and 4 bases at J, with 11 bases between the two ends. Germline CDR1 LNHNV, CDR2 YYDKDF (reference sequence). CDR3 nucleotides: TGTGCCACCAGCAGAGGGGCGACCCTATACGAGCAGTACTTC. The encoded protein is CATSRGATLYEQYF.

This chain joins TRBV25-1 and TRBJ2-3; tentatively, D is TRBD2 (6 bases). This CDR3 spans 17 amino acids. Germline lookup yields CDR1 MGHDK and CDR2 SYGVNS. Trimming shortened V by 8 bases and J by 2 bases, and 23 bases separated the two germline ends. The CDR3 region has the DNA TGTGCCAGCCGCTACACTCCAGGAGGAGGGAACACAGATACGCAGTATTTT. It yields the protein CASRYTPGGGNTDTQYF. Complete variable domain (other parts from reference TRBV25-1 and TRBJ2-3): EADIYQTPRYLVIGTGKKITLECSQTMGHDKMYWYQQDPGMELHLIHYSYGVNSTEKGDLSSESTVSRIRTEHFPLTLESARPSHTSQYLCASRYTPGGGNTDTQYFGPGTRLTVL.

This chain connects TRBV4-2 to TRBJ2-3, with 12 bases that match TRBD2. From germline, CDR1 is LGHNA and CDR2 YNFKEQ. J lost 3 bases, V lost 0 bases, and 7 bases had no gene match. This CDR3 contains 18 residues. The chain's CDR3 is CASSQESSGRAGTDTQYF. CDR3 bases: TGTGCCAGCAGCCAAGAGTCTAGCGGGAGGGCCGGGACAGATACGCAGTATTTT.

This clone was counted a single time. The chain recombines TRBV11-3 with TRBJ1-1; 7 bases agree with TRBD1. Trimming at V came to 6 bases and at J to 2 bases, leaving 6 bases not matched to a gene. Germline CDR1 reads SGHNT; CDR2 reads YENEEA. The CDR3 is made up of 14 amino acids. The chain's CDR3 is CASRSDRDNTEAFF. The CDR3 DNA reads TGTGCCAGCAGAAGCGACAGGGACAACACTGAAGCTTTCTTT.

This chain connects TRBV6-6 to TRBJ2-5; D assignment may be TRBD1 or TRBD2 (5 bases each). V was pared by 2 bases and J by 5 bases, with 12 bases between. CDR3 length: 14 amino acids. Looked up from germline, CDR1 is MNHNY and CDR2 is SVGAGI (reference sequence). The CDR3 nucleotides read TGTGCCAGCAGTTACGGGACGGTCCGGGAGACCCAGTACTTC. The encoded protein is CASSYGTVRETQYF.

The chain has TRBV6-5 and TRBJ1-4; D remains unclear. The CDR3 runs to 16 residues. The germline V gene has CDR1 MNHEY and CDR2 SVGAGI. The V end was cut by 3 bases, the J end by 0 bases, with 11 bases between. The CDR3 here is CASSYRAGATNEKLFF. CDR3 bases: TGTGCCAGCAGTTATCGCGCAGGTGCAACTAATGAAAAACTGTTTTTT.

The chain recombines TRBV30 with TRBJ1-4; D is unclear. V was cut by 1 base and J by 0 bases, with 6 bases left in between. The CDR3 is 14 amino acids. Germline V gene lookup returns CDR1 GTSNPN and CDR2 SVGIG (reference sequence). In nucleotides, the CDR3 is TGTGCCTGGAGTGGGCCAACAACTAATGAAAAACTGTTTTTT. Translated: CAWSGPTTNEKLFF.

The chain is built from TRBV7-8 and TRBJ2-2; TRBD2 agrees at 8 bases. The CDR3 is made up of 14 amino acids. Per germline, CDR1 SGHVS and CDR2 FQNEAQ. J was trimmed by 7 bases and V by 5 bases; bases with no gene match: 6. The CDR3 nucleotides are TGTGCCAGCAGCATCGGGACTAGGGTCGGGGAGCTGTTTTTT. It is translated as CASSIGTRVGELFF.

The V and J genes are TRBV5-6 and TRBJ1-2; no clear D gene. In germline, CDR1 is SGHDT, CDR2 YYEEEE. Trimming took 1 base from V and 5 from J, leaving 6 bases between them. CDR3 length equals 12 residues. CDR3 sequence (DNA): TGTGCCAGCAGCTTGAAGGGTTATGGCTACACCTTC. It specifies CASSLKGYGYTF.

The V gene is TRBV29-1, the J gene TRBJ2-1; D gene unclear. This CDR3 has 12 amino acids. The V end lost 1 base, the J end lost 5 bases, and 6 bases lay between the germline ends. Germline CDR1 and CDR2: SQVTM and ANQGSEA. The CDR3 loop reads CSVEAENNEQFF. CDR3 bases: TGCAGCGTTGAAGCAGAGAACAATGAGCAGTTCTTC.

The chain combines TRBV29-1 with TRBJ2-5; 11 bases line up with TRBD2. The germline V gene has CDR1 SQVTM and CDR2 ANQGSEA. Trimming cost V 1 base and J 3 bases; bases outside gene matches: 4. CDR3 length: 15 residues. The CDR3 is CSVEGTSGLKETQYF. In nucleotides, the CDR3 is TGCAGCGTTGAAGGGACTAGCGGGCTTAAAGAGACCCAGTACTTC.

The chain carries TRBV30 and TRBJ2-1; unclear D gene. CDR1 and CDR2 (germline): GTSNPN, SVGIG (reference sequence). CDR3 size: 11 residues. V was clipped by 1 base and J by 2 bases, with 0 bases between them. CDR3 protein: CAWSAYNEQFF. CDR3 coding DNA: TGTGCCTGGAGTGCCTACAATGAGCAGTTCTTC.